This T cell receptor beta chain was sequenced for a study of T-cell reconstitution after alpha-beta-depleted transplantation in children. This clonotype has at least ten counts. Unique molecular identifiers were used in preparing the TCRbeta library. One entry per CDR3 protein, called by TCRdb with MiXCR from the PCR reads. The sample lists 150,000 to 200,000 distinct CDR3 sequences; just under 6.5% were seen once. This clonotype originated in a girl under three years old with combined immunodeficiency, due to receive a stem cell transplant. The starting material was PBMCs, obtained before TCRalphabeta/CD19-depleted stem cell transplant.

CDR3: CSASQGMEPQHF. Here the CDR3 DNA reads TGCAGTGCTAGTCAGGGGATGGAGCCCCAGCATTTT. The rearrangement joins TRBV20-1 to TRBJ1-5, with D possibly TRBD1 on 6 matching bases. The CDR3 is 12 amino acids. The V and J ends lost 3 bases and 8 bases respectively, with 11 bases between them. Germline V gene sequence: CDR1 DFQATT, CDR2 SNEGSKA (reference sequence).